This T cell receptor beta chain is drawn from a study of T cell responses to AZD1222 COVID-19 vaccine. The study's findings and limits: Donors skewed white British and female; clonal diversity was possibly underestimated.

V was cut by 4 bases and J by 0 bases, with 16 bases left in between. Per the germline V gene, CDR1 is SEHNR and CDR2 is FQNEAQ (reference sequence). The CDR3 loop spans 17 amino acids. Produced via immunoSEQ multiplex PCR; TCRdb's table is partial and in-frame only. The sample has about 160,000 clones, less than 95% seen once. Details on this clone: Its cognate antigen is unknown.

Sequenced here: peripheral blood, sampled on day 0 of AZD1222 vaccination. The sequence was collected from an adult in good health. The chain is built from TRBV7-9 and TRBJ1-3; D gene unclear. The CDR3 coding sequence is TGTGCCAGCAGCTCCACCGTGGGCAGGACCTCTGGAAACACCATATATTTT. Protein sequence: CASSSTVGRTSGNTIYF.